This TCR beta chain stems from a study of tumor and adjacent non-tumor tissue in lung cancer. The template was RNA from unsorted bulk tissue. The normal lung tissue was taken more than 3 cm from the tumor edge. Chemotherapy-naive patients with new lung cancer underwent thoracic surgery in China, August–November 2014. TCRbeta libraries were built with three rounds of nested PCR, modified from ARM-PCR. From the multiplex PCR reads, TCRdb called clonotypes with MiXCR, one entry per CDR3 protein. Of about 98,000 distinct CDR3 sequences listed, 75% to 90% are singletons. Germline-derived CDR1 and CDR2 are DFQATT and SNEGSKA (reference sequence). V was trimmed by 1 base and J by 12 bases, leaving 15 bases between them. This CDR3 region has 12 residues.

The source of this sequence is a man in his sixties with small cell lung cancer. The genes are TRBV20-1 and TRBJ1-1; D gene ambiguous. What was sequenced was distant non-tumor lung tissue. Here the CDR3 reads CSARGFEVQSFF. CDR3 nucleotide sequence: TGCAGTGCTAGAGGGTTTGAAGTTCAATCTTTCTTT.